Listed below are T cell receptor beta chains from one sample, sequenced in a study of T cell responses to AZD1222 COVID-19 vaccine. TCRdb keeps only in-frame clones here, not all; method: immunoSEQ multiplex PCR. The sample carries 120,000 to 150,000 clones, approximately 90% recorded once. Sequences were derived from peripheral blood, sampled on day 0 of MenACWY control vaccination. All receptors come from an adult in good health. CDR3s include the opening cysteine and the closing phenylalanine or tryptophan. The D gene is left open where the match is weak. A row's size may be missing; if present it is once, few, many or a size class.

TRBJ1-2,TRBV19,-,TRBD1,CASISGTGGYGYTF,TGTGCCAGTATTTCCGGGACAGGGGGCTATGGCTACACCTTC
TRBJ2-1,TRBV9,-,-,CASSGGFSNEQFF,TGTGCCAGCAGCGGGGGGTTCTCCAATGAGCAGTTCTTC
TRBJ2-2,TRBV5-1,-,-,CASRDANTGELFF,TGCGCCAGTCGGGACGCGAACACCGGGGAGCTGTTTTTT
TRBJ1-5,TRBV30,-,-,CAWSLDGNQPQHF,TGTGCCTGGAGTCTTGACGGCAATCAGCCCCAGCATTTT
TRBJ1-3,TRBV9,once,TRBD1,CASSAPWTGSSGNTIYF,TGTGCCAGCAGCGCCCCCTGGACAGGCAGCTCTGGAAACACCATATATTTT
TRBJ2-3,TRBV19,-,-,CASSIGRVRFTDTQYF,TGTGCCAGTAGCATAGGACGCGTAAGATTCACAGATACGCAGTATTTT
TRBJ1-5,TRBV28,-,-,CASSLFAQLGQGNQPQHF,TGTGCCAGCAGTTTATTCGCCCAACTTGGCCAAGGCAATCAGCCCCAGCATTTT
TRBJ2-1,TRBV5-5,few,-,CASSLGQYNEQFF,TGTGCCAGCAGCTTAGGACAGTACAATGAGCAGTTCTTC
TRBJ1-2,TRBV9,-,-,CASSVAGTGTPWGYTF,TGTGCCAGCAGCGTAGCGGGAACCGGGACACCATGGGGCTACACCTTC
TRBJ1-2,TRBV2,-,TRBD1,CASTQGGGYTF,TGTGCCAGCACCCAGGGGGGGGGCTACACCTTC
TRBJ2-2,TRBV19,-,-,CALRGEANTGELFF,TGTGCCCTGAGAGGAGAGGCGAACACCGGGGAGCTGTTTTTT
TRBJ2-7,TRBV7-9,-,TRBD2,CASSLSSGSVYEQYF,TGTGCCAGCAGCTTGTCTAGCGGGTCGGTCTACGAGCAGTACTTC
TRBJ2-5,TRBV11-2,-,-,CASSFIWTGVRETQYF,TGTGCCAGCAGCTTTATCTGGACGGGAGTTCGAGAGACCCAGTACTTC
TRBJ1-1,TRBV6-5,few,-,CASRPQPNTEAFF,TGTGCCAGCAGACCCCAACCGAACACTGAAGCTTTCTTT
TRBJ1-1,TRBV7-9,-,-,CASSPGAITEAFF,TGTGCCAGCAGCCCGGGAGCGATCACTGAAGCTTTCTTT
TRBJ2-1,TRBV6-5,-,-,CASSYGQGGYNEQFF,TGTGCCAGCAGTTACGGGCAGGGGGGGTACAATGAGCAGTTCTTC
TRBJ1-5,TRBV19,-,-,CASSIREGSQPQHF,TGTGCCAGTAGTATACGCGAAGGGAGTCAGCCCCAGCATTTT
TRBJ2-5,TRBV2,-,-,CASSDTGSARETQYF,TGTGCCAGCAGTGATACAGGGTCAGCGAGGGAGACCCAGTACTTC
TRBJ1-3,TRBV7-6,-,TRBD1,CASSLSPRDRGEYGNTIYF,TGTGCCAGCAGCTTATCCCCCCGGGACAGGGGAGAATATGGAAACACCATATATTTT
TRBJ1-6,TRBV30,-,-,CAWSPYTNSPLHF,TGTGCCTGGAGTCCTTACACTAATTCACCCCTCCACTTT
TRBJ1-1,TRBV10-3,-,-,CAISESTGPEAFF,TGTGCCATCAGTGAGTCAACAGGGCCTGAAGCTTTCTTT
TRBJ2-7,TRBV10-3,-,-,CAISERDTAQSYF,TGTGCCATCAGTGAGAGGGACACTGCCCAGTCGTACTTC
TRBJ1-1,TRBV7-3,-,-,CASSSQGGTEAFF,TGTGCCAGCAGCTCCCAGGGAGGGACTGAAGCTTTCTTT
TRBJ2-5,TRBV7-6,-,TRBD2,CASSWAGGNYETQYF,TGTGCCAGCAGCTGGGCGGGAGGAAACTATGAGACCCAGTACTTC
TRBJ2-7,TRBV21-1,-,-,CASSKGRPTNEQYF,TGTGCCAGCAGCAAAGGTCGGCCGACGAACGAGCAGTACTTC
TRBJ2-2,TRBV29-1,-,TRBD1,CSVDNTGGSAGELFF,TGCAGCGTAGATAATACAGGGGGTTCTGCCGGGGAGCTGTTTTTT
TRBJ2-5,TRBV9,-,TRBD2,CASSVGALSGRETQYF,TGTGCCAGCAGCGTAGGGGCCCTTAGCGGGAGAGAGACCCAGTACTTC
TRBJ2-1,TRBV7-9,-,-,CASSPPGLVGEQFF,TGTGCCAGCAGCCCCCCCGGGCTAGTCGGTGAGCAGTTCTTC
TRBJ2-1,TRBV5-1,-,TRBD2,CASSPQSGISYNEQFF,TGCGCCAGCAGCCCCCAAAGCGGGATCTCCTACAATGAGCAGTTCTTC